This record covers a single T cell receptor (beta chain). No antigen is known for it. Qualities for individual bases were not recorded, and no much larger clone is one base off. The data were taken from a study of cytomegalovirus exposure and HLA in healthy donors (dated by TCRdb to about 2017). At the level of the whole study: According to an earlier analysis of 587 of the donors, 150 million to 200 million T cells yielded 90 million to 130 million unique TCR beta sequences and about 300 Gb of sequence data. Roughly 290 gigabases of sequencing data and around 85 million unique TCR sequences made up an early release that covered 500 to 700 HLA-typed donors. Of the roughly 400 genotyped donors, about 80% fell in the genetic ancestry cluster associated with self-reported Caucasian donors. The study was designed to test whether signatures of past pathogen exposure could be identified by cataloging public T cell receptors. The study used immunosequencing to profile the T cell repertoires of several hundred subjects and linked those repertoires to cytomegalovirus serostatus. Besides the first cohort of 666 subjects, a separate validation cohort made up of over 100 different subjects was used. The study combined high-throughput TCR immunosequencing, statistical association of individual TCRs with disease status, and machine learning to predict cytomegalovirus infection status. A later analysis re-examined previously published TCR beta repertoires from 610 or so donors and added high-resolution HLA genotyping to investigate patterns of TCR occurrence. In the later analysis, no new phenotypic data were used to find candidate immune exposures; instead, reliance was placed on TCR beta sequences and their occurrence across donors. To decide whether each TCR beta V gene segment behaved as functional or pseudogenic, an earlier analysis of approximately 590 of the donors relied on high-throughput TCR beta sequencing. Donor age, sex, ethnicity and CMV serostatus were collected together with the repertoire data. A later genetic analysis used genome-wide SNP genotypes for about 55% of the 666 donors, treating that subset as a discovery cohort. Every discovery cohort repertoire had been produced on one sequencing platform. HLA typing covered class I and class II loci at four-digit resolution. The number of typed donors differed by locus: about 629-630 for A, B, C, DRB1 and DQB1; 522 for DQA1; some 590 for DPA1; and roughly 450 for DPB1. About 5 DR-DQ haplotypes were handled as single units for association and clustering, since linkage in the cohort was strong. Across 398 genotyped donors of the cohort, an average of approximately 240,000 unique TCR beta nucleotide sequences per donor were sequenced, and approximately 17% of those sequences were non-productive. General conclusions and limits of the study: Because the 87-base-pair reads could not distinguish some IMGT-functional V segments, including TRBV6-2 and TRBV6-3, those segments were excluded. Presence/absence analyses assumed roughly uniform sequencing depth across donors, an assumption that may not hold. A later analysis associated about 17,000 TCR beta sequences with specific HLA alleles at a false discovery rate of 0.05. Correlated functional status among segregating V segments might be attributable to linkage disequilibrium, but an unknown experimental factor could not be ruled out. A cluster of highly shared sequence variants was judged likely to be a technical artifact of the sequencing pipeline. Assigning TCR associations to individual alleles was difficult when HLA alleles, especially DR and DQ, strongly co-occurred. In vitro tests confirmed that a few of the cytomegalovirus-associated TCR beta chains recognize cytomegalovirus antigens. A later analysis found that HLA-associated TCR beta chains were more clonally expanded and had lower generation probabilities than equally common non-associated chains. Because counts were too low, 15 to 20 rarely observed V segments, including chromosome 9 orphons, were excluded from the earlier analysis of some 540 of the donors. In an earlier analysis of over 550 of the donors, most TCR beta V segments were observed in productive rearrangements about 87% or about 30% of the time, broadly matching IMGT annotations. Only TCR beta chains were sequenced in this cohort, and the absence of alpha or paired-chain data limited detectable features. Across donors, most TCR sequences were observed very rarely, whereas some public TCRs were present in many individuals. In the study, some 180 TCR beta chains were listed as associated with cytomegalovirus. A later analysis found that TCR association rates varied across HLA loci, with DRB1 alleles showing the most associated TCRs and HLA-C alleles the fewest. In both the original and validation cohorts, the classifier was reported to diagnose cytomegalovirus status with high specificity and sensitivity. Because some donors lacked HLA typing at each locus, the association tests relied only on the typed subset. The authors suggested that the approach could potentially be generalized to other disease states and immunological phenotypes. Immune exposure information for the cohort was limited to CMV serostatus. According to a later analysis, parvovirus B19, influenza, CMV and Epstein-Barr virus appeared linked to several top co-occurrence clusters. A later genetic analysis reported fewer N-insertions in productive TCRs among donors in an Asian-associated ancestry cluster than the roughly 650-donor mean. According to a later analysis, most CMV-associated TCR beta chains appeared to be HLA-restricted, and the HLA associations seemed to be driven largely by CMV exposure. In a later genetic analysis, a missense DCLRE1C variant was associated with V-gene and J-gene trimming of TCR beta chains, and the association was replicated in an independent cohort. A further reported finding was that TCR beta sequences accurately predicted the HLA-A and HLA-B alleles for most subjects in the first cohort.

The cohort consisted of hundreds of healthy bone marrow donors. All cohort members were sampled while nominally healthy, although unrecorded immune exposures were likely present. CMV serostatus was recorded as positive for about 310 and negative for about half of the roughly 700 cohort members, whereas no CMV serostatus was recorded for the donor in question. Each donor provided a peripheral blood sample, and peripheral blood mononuclear cells were used for TCR beta sequencing. The Qiagen DNeasy Blood Extraction Kit was used to extract genomic DNA from the blood cell samples. The library was obtained by the immunoSEQ multiplex PCR assay. A mixture of 60 forward primers for TCR Vbeta segments and 13 reverse primers for TCR Jbeta segments was used in the multiplex PCR. A multiplex PCR assay on genomic DNA amplified the CDR3 region of rearranged TCR beta genes. The amplified TCR beta libraries were sequenced on the Illumina HiSeq System as 87-base-pair reads. Processing in the source paper ran as follows. In a later analysis, tens of millions of unique TCR beta chains were counted across the 650 to 700 repertoires, and about 9.9 million of these chains were shared by at least two donors. To remove PCR and sequencing errors, raw reads were error-corrected and collapsed into unique sequences using a nearest-neighbor algorithm that merged closely related sequences. V, D and J gene segments were assigned by aligning CDR3 sequences to IMGT reference sequences. Each retained sequence needed at least a six-nucleotide match to both a V gene segment and a J gene segment. A rearrangement counted as productive if the CDR3 had no stop codons and remained in frame with V and J, and every other rearrangement counted as non-productive. CDR3 was defined according to IMGT convention as the region running from the second conserved V-encoded cysteine to the conserved J-encoded phenylalanine. The earlier analysis of approximately 590 of the donors excluded any sequence lacking an unambiguous match to a single V gene segment. An earlier analysis of fewer than 650 of the donors classified V segments as functional when productive rearrangements were above 56.7% and as segregating when the standard deviation between donors was above 5%. To diagnose cytomegalovirus status from the catalog of TCR beta chain sequences, a statistical classification framework was built. In a later analysis, V and J genes were assigned by comparing TCR nucleotide sequences against IMGT/GENE-DB human TR gene sequences. Using the TCRdist pipeline, a later analysis assigned CDR3 sequences along with most-parsimonious VDJ recombination scenarios. In a later analysis, each TCR beta chain was defined by its CDR3 amino acid sequence together with its V-gene family, and reads without a unique V-gene family were excluded. In a later analysis, fewer than 650 highly shared, low-generation-probability nucleotide sequences were removed to address suspected cross-contamination and a sequencing artifact. In a later analysis, a clonal expansion index was calculated for each public chain from normalized within-repertoire ranks of inferred template counts. In a later analysis, generation probabilities were computed using a VDJ recombination model fitted to out-of-frame rearrangements, and the results were checked against IGoR. A later analysis scored TCR-TCR, TCR-HLA and TCR-CMV co-occurrence with hypergeometric tests, applying a repertoire-size bias correction to TCR pairs. In a later analysis, false discovery rates were estimated by permuting HLA or CMV assignments 20 times. In a later analysis, co-occurring TCRs were grouped with DBSCAN, and TCRdist sequence similarity was added when clustering was performed within HLA-allele-positive subsets. Repertoires with fewer than 30,000 or more than 120,000 public chains, plus five repertoires with anomalous nucleotide sharing, were excluded from co-occurrence clustering. In its TCRdb copy, this immuneACCESS table keeps in-frame sequences only and misses some clones. Where compared with another copy, unresolved V genes explain less than half of these, and the others have no known cause. V and J calls and clone size are copied from that table; D and trimming were computed from the DNA. Here the sample has about 82,000 clones; approximately 79% occur a single time. The top ten clonotypes cover around an eighth of the sample.

Taken from the germline V gene, the CDR1 and CDR2 loops are MNHEY and SVGAGI. The CDR3 covers 15 residues, taking in both the cysteine and the phenylalanine. Only the CDR3 DNA stays, 45 bases, in frame from base 1. Here V drops 8 bases and J drops 2 bases, and the junction holds 6 bases not matched to any gene. The chain uses TRBV6-5 and TRBJ2-5; a stretch of 12 junction bases matches TRBD2. The specimen was PBMCs. This TCR was recovered from a human donor in good health. The CDR3 region reads CASCLLAGGQETQYF. The nucleotide sequence is given as TGTGCCAGCTGTCTTCTAGCGGGGGGGCAAGAGACCCAGTACTTC.